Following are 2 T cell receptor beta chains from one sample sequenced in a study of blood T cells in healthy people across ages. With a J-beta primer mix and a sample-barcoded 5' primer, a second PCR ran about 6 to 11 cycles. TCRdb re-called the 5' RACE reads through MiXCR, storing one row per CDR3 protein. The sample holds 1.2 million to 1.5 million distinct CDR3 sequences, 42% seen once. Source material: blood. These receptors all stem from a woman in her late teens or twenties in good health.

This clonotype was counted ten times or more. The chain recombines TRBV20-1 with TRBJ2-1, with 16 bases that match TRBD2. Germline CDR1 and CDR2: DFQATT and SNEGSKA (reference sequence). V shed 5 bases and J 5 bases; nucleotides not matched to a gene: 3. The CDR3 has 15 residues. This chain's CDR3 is CSAGTSGRADNEQFF. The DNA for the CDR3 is TGCAGTGCTGGGACTAGCGGGAGGGCTGACAATGAGCAGTTCTTC.

The CDR3 DNA sequence: TGTGCCAGCAGGAGATCTAGCAGGGGGTCCTACAATGAGCAGTTCTTC. Its translation: CASRRSSRGSYNEQFF. V gene TRBV6-5 combines with J gene TRBJ2-1; TRBD1 agrees at 7 bases. V lost 6 bases, J lost 1 base, and 9 bases stayed unmatched. This CDR3 region has 16 residues. Germline assignment: CDR1 MNHEY and CDR2 SVGAGI.